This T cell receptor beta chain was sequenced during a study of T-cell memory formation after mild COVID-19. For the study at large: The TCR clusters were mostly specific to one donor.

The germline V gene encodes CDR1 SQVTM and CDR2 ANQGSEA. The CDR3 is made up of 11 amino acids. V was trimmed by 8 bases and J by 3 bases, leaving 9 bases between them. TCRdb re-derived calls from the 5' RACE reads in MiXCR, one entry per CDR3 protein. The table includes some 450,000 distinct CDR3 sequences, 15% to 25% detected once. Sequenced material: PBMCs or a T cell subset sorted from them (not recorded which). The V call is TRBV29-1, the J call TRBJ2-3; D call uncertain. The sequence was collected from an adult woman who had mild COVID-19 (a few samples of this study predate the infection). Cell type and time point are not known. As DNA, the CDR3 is TGCAGCTCGGATCGGACAGATACGCAGTATTTT. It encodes CSSDRTDTQYF.